Shown below are 18 T cell receptor beta chains from a single sample sequenced in a study of cytomegalovirus exposure and HLA in healthy donors. PCR employed 60 Vbeta and 13 Jbeta primers. Sequencing used immunoSEQ multiplex PCR; TCRdb keeps in-frame clones, though not all of them. The sample holds some 100,000 clones, approximately 73% seen once. Sequences were obtained from PBMCs. Source of these receptors: a woman in her forties or fifties in good health and CMV-seropositive.

This clone was counted a single time. The chain combines TRBV19 with TRBJ2-1; 13 bases line up with TRBD2. Germline CDR1 reads LNHDA; CDR2 reads SQIVND (reference sequence). V shed 6 bases, J shed 9 bases, and the junction held 8 bases outside the gene matches. The CDR3 runs to 15 residues. The CDR3 DNA follows: TGTGCCAGTAGCTGGACTAGCGGGAGAAAACGTGAGCAGTTCTTC. Protein sequence: CASSWTSGRKREQFF.

The chain is built from TRBV5-8 and TRBJ1-1; 8 bases align to TRBD1. Germline V lookup: CDR1 SGHTS, CDR2 YDEGEE. The trim removed 4 bases at V and 10 bases at J, leaving 15 bases unmatched. The CDR3 runs 15 residues. CDR3 bases: TGTGCCAGCAGCCTCACCGGGACAGGCCGCTCTTCAGCTTTCTTT. Its protein product is CASSLTGTGRSSAFF.

V usage is TRBV5-1 and J usage is TRBJ1-1, with D perhaps matching TRBD1 (5 bases). Trimming took off 3 bases at V and 1 base at J, with 10 bases between the two ends. The CDR3 totals 14 residues. CDR1 and CDR2 (germline): SGHRS, YFSETQ. The CDR3 loop reads CASSYDSRNTEAFF. The CDR3 coding sequence is TGCGCCAGCAGCTACGACAGCAGGAACACTGAAGCTTTCTTT.

J is TRBJ1-5 and V is TRBV4-1; D uncertain. V lost 0 bases and J lost 7, with 7 bases in between. This CDR3 contains 13 residues. Germline CDR1 and CDR2: MGHRA and YSYEKL. The CDR3 region has the DNA TGCGCCAGCAGCCAAGAGACTGACCAGCCCCAGCATTTT. This gives the protein CASSQETDQPQHF.

V gene TRBV5-6 combines with J gene TRBJ2-5, with D unresolved. Germline CDR1 is SGHDT and CDR2 is YYEEEE. The CDR3 has 15 residues. With 0 bases removed from V and 0 bases from J, the gap between germline ends came to 9 bases. The CDR3 coding sequence is TGTGCCAGCAGCTTGGTTTTGGCGGACCAAGAGACCCAGTACTTC. Protein: CASSLVLADQETQYF.

This chain connects TRBV5-1 to TRBJ1-1, with 7 bases matching TRBD1. Germline V gene lookup returns CDR1 SGHRS and CDR2 YFSETQ. The CDR3 sequence is 16 residues long. Unmatched junction bases numbered 12, after V lost 3 bases and J lost 4 bases. In DNA form, the CDR3 reads TGCGCCAGCAGCTCCCGACAGGGAAGGTATAGCACTGAAGCTTTCTTT. It specifies CASSSRQGRYSTEAFF.

V usage is TRBV5-8 and J usage is TRBJ2-7; D is unresolved. V was trimmed by 4 bases and J by 7 bases, leaving 9 bases between them. Germline assignment: CDR1 SGHTS and CDR2 YDEGEE. The CDR3 has 11 residues. The CDR3 here is CASSPKLEQYF. CDR3 bases: TGTGCCAGCAGCCCTAAACTGGAGCAGTACTTC.

The CDR3 nucleotides are TGCGCCAGCCGGGCTAGCGGAACCTACGAGCAGTACTTC. The encoded protein is CASRASGTYEQYF. The gene calls are TRBV5-1 and TRBJ2-7; 7 bases map to TRBD2. The CDR3 contains 13 residues. Germline V gene sequence: CDR1 SGHRS, CDR2 YFSETQ. The trim removed 7 bases at V and 2 bases at J, leaving 6 bases unmatched.

CDR3 nucleotide sequence: TGTGCCAGCAGTGAAGCGCTAGGGGACTTACAAGAGACCCAGTACTTC. Translated, it gives CASSEALGDLQETQYF. The chain combines TRBV6-1 with TRBJ2-5, with a tentative D call TRBD2 (6 bases). The CDR3 has 16 residues. V was pared by 0 bases and J by 2 bases, with 13 bases between. From germline, CDR1 is MNHNS and CDR2 SASEGT.

The rearrangement uses TRBV7-9 and TRBJ2-1, with TRBD2 matching over 8 bases. Germline assignment: CDR1 SEHNR and CDR2 FQNEAQ (reference sequence). With 6 bases clipped from V and 5 bases from J, the junction kept 9 bases outside the gene matches. The CDR3 runs 15 residues. The CDR3 DNA reads TGTGCCAGCAGTTCAAGCGGGAGTCAGCACAATGAGCAGTTCTTC. Protein product: CASSSSGSQHNEQFF.

This chain uses TRBV11-1 with TRBJ2-2; 8 bases agree with TRBD2. The V and J ends lost 5 bases and 0 bases, in that order; junction bases with no gene match: 2. CDR3 size: 15 residues. Germline values: CDR1 SGHAT, CDR2 FQDESV (reference sequence). CDR3 sequence (DNA): TGTGCCAGCAGCCCGGGACTAGCGAACACCGGGGAGCTGTTTTTT. Residues: CASSPGLANTGELFF.

The sample holds a few counts of this clone. The J gene is TRBJ2-7, the V gene TRBV19, with 11 bases that match TRBD2. The ends lost 5 bases at V and 4 bases at J; junction bases unmatched: 4. From germline, CDR1 is LNHDA and CDR2 SQIVND (reference sequence). This CDR3 is 14 amino acids long. CDR3 region: CASSVAGGPYEQYF. CDR3 coding DNA: TGTGCCAGTAGTGTAGCGGGAGGGCCTTACGAGCAGTACTTC.

This chain connects TRBV6-1 to TRBJ2-7, with D perhaps matching TRBD2 (5 bases). Germline CDR1 reads MNHNS; CDR2 reads SASEGT. The CDR3 has 11 residues. The ends were cut back, 6 bases at V and 7 bases at J, with 10 bases in the middle. The CDR3: CASRMGVEQYF. The CDR3 bases are TGTGCCAGCAGGATGGGAGTGGAGCAGTACTTC.

This clone was seen a handful of times. In DNA, the CDR3 is TGTGCCAGCGCGGGACCGGGGCGCAGGCTATATTTT. Its protein product is CASAGPGRRLYF. This sequence joins TRBV6-1 and TRBJ1-3, with D perhaps matching TRBD1 (5 bases). This CDR3 is 12 amino acids long. V was pared by 8 bases and J by 14 bases, with 19 bases between. The germline gives CDR1 MNHNS, CDR2 SASEGT.

This clone was seen once. This chain uses TRBV9 with TRBJ2-3; 13 bases match TRBD2. The CDR3 covers 19 residues. The J segment lost 1 base and the V segment lost 0 bases, leaving 8 bases of the junction unmatched. CDR1 and CDR2 from the germline V gene are SGDLS and YYNGEE. The CDR3 region is CASSVGTSGGWLGTDTQYF. In nucleotides, the CDR3 is TGTGCCAGCAGCGTAGGGACTAGCGGGGGTTGGTTGGGCACAGATACGCAGTATTTT.

The sample holds one count of this clone. V usage is TRBV5-8 and J usage is TRBJ1-6, with 11 bases identical to TRBD1. The ends lost 1 base at V and 2 bases at J; junction bases unmatched: 2. CDR3 length: 17 amino acids. The germline V gene encodes CDR1 SGHTS and CDR2 YDEGEE. DNA for the CDR3: TGTGCCAGCAGCTTGAAGGACAGGGGGCCCTATAATTCACCCCTCCACTTT. Protein product: CASSLKDRGPYNSPLHF.

The CDR3 is CASSPPRRFSGANVLTF. DNA of the CDR3: TGTGCCAGCAGCCCTCCTCGGAGGTTCTCTGGGGCCAACGTCCTGACTTTC. The V call is TRBV7-8, the J call TRBJ2-6; D is possibly TRBD2 (5 bases). Germline loops: CDR1 SGHVS, CDR2 FQNEAQ. This CDR3 is 17 amino acids long. Trimming stripped 5 bases from V and 0 bases from J, with 14 bases between. Complete variable domain (other parts from reference TRBV7-8 and TRBJ2-6): GAGVSQSPRYKVAKRGQDVALRCDPISGHVSLFWYQQALGQGPEFLTYFQNEAQLDKSGLPSDRFFAERPEGSVSTLKIQRTQQEDSAVYLCASSPPRRFSGANVLTFGAGSRLTVL.

This chain uses TRBV2 with TRBJ2-5; 12 bases align to TRBD1. The V gene end was trimmed by 8 bases and the J gene end by 4 bases; junction bases not matched to a gene: 5. Per the germline V gene, CDR1 is SNHLY and CDR2 is FYNNEI. The CDR3 loop spans 14 amino acids. In DNA, the CDR3 is TGTGCCAGCGGGGACAGGGGGCGCGGAGAGACCCAGTACTTC. Translating it yields CASGDRGRGETQYF.